The 9 T cell receptor beta chains given below trace back to one sample, sequenced in a study of graft-versus-host responses after intestinal transplantation. These receptors lack a known antigen. Using immunoSEQ multiplex PCR, the repertoire was profiled, and TCRdb retains in-frame clones only, with some absent. The data hold roughly 97,000 clones, with over 75% observed a single time. This material consisted of unstimulated CD4+ T cells sorted from spleen or lymph node cells, taken before intestinal transplant. The origin of the receptors is a human donor who received an intestinal transplant.

The chain links TRBV7-9 to TRBJ1-1; D not resolved. The germline V gene encodes CDR1 SEHNR and CDR2 FQNEAQ (reference sequence). V lost 5 bases and J 4 bases, leaving 8 bases between the germline ends. The CDR3 consists of 12 residues. Written as DNA, the CDR3 is TGTGCCAGCAGCCCGCCTATCACTGAAGCTTTCTTT. Protein: CASSPPITEAFF.

This clone was seen a handful of times. The chain is built from TRBV10-3 and TRBJ2-1; 7 bases align to TRBD2. The germline gives CDR1 ENHRY, CDR2 SYGVKD. V shed 2 bases, J shed 9 bases, and the junction held 1 base outside the gene matches. CDR3 length: 12 residues. The CDR3 DNA reads as TGTGCCATCAGTGAGATAGCGGGTGAGCAGTTCTTC. Protein product: CAISEIAGEQFF.

J is TRBJ1-1 and V is TRBV6-1; possibly TRBD1 for D (6 bases). Trimming shortened V by 8 bases and J by 4 bases, and 14 bases separated the two germline ends. The CDR3 consists of 13 residues. Germline V gives CDR1 MNHNS, CDR2 SASEGT. DNA of the CDR3: TGTGCCAGCTCGTACAGGGTGGGCACTGAAGCTTTCTTT. Translated: CASSYRVGTEAFF.

This chain joins TRBV2 and TRBJ1-2; D is undetermined. The CDR3 contains 11 residues. Trimming shortened V by 3 bases and J by 7 bases, and 6 bases separated the two germline ends. Germline V lookup: CDR1 SNHLY, CDR2 FYNNEI. The CDR3 region has the DNA TGTGCCAGCAGTGACTGGGGTGGCTACACCTTC. Translated: CASSDWGGYTF.

The sample holds one count of this clone. The chain employs TRBV6-4 and TRBJ1-4, with D unclear. The CDR3 runs 11 residues. Between the trimmed V and J ends, which lost 4 bases and 13 bases, there was a span of 10 bases. Germline V gene sequence: CDR1 MRHNA, CDR2 SNTAGT. The CDR3 DNA follows: TGTGCCAGCAGTGCCGACAATAGACTGTTTTTT. As protein: CASSADNRLFF.

This chain joins TRBV28 and TRBJ2-7, with 9 bases lining up with TRBD2. This CDR3 spans 16 amino acids. CDR1 MDHEN and CDR2 SYDVKM come from the germline V gene. With V trimmed by 0 bases and J by 2 bases, 5 bases remained unmatched. The CDR3 is CASSLWAGGLTYEQYF. CDR3 nucleotide sequence: TGTGCCAGCAGTTTATGGGCGGGAGGGTTGACCTACGAGCAGTACTTC.

The chain carries TRBV20-1 and TRBJ2-7, with D hard to call. Germline-derived CDR1 and CDR2 are DFQATT and SNEGSKA (reference sequence). The CDR3 consists of 11 residues. Trimming stripped 2 bases from V and 8 bases from J, with 10 bases between. CDR3 DNA: TGCAGTGCTAGATTCCTTGGGCAGCAGTACTTC. Amino acid sequence: CSARFLGQQYF.

This clone appeared a single time. The CDR3 region is CASSEGRGRYEQYF. CDR3 coding DNA: TGTGCCAGCAGTGAAGGTCGGGGGAGGTACGAGCAGTACTTC. This sequence joins TRBV6-1 and TRBJ2-7; tentative D call: TRBD2 (6 bases). In germline, CDR1 is MNHNS, CDR2 SASEGT. The V gene lost 1 base and the J gene lost 4 bases, with 11 bases spanning the gap. This CDR3 is 14 amino acids long.

This chain links TRBV5-1 with TRBJ1-2; D is perhaps TRBD1 (6 bases). Germline V gene lookup returns CDR1 SGHRS and CDR2 YFSETQ. The V end was cut by 3 bases, the J end by 6 bases, with 12 bases between. The CDR3 sequence is 13 residues long. CDR3 protein: CASSSTGRDGYTF. In DNA form, the CDR3 reads TGCGCCAGCAGCTCGACAGGCAGGGATGGCTACACCTTC.